This T cell receptor (beta chain) was recovered during a study of OX40 agonist ivuxolimab in advanced cancers. Only in-frame clones appear in the TCRdb table, and some are missing; sequencing was by immunoSEQ multiplex PCR. The sample consists of approximately 6,600 clones, about 85% of them appearing once. Germline lookup yields CDR1 SGDLS and CDR2 YYNGEE. V lost 4 bases and J lost 7; bases outside the gene matches: 11. This CDR3 is 15 amino acids long. The chain recombines TRBV9 with TRBJ1-5, with 7 bases fitting TRBD1. This specimen was CD4+ or CD8+ T cells sorted from blood, taken in a trial of the OX40 agonist ivuxolimab. The source of this sequence is an adult with an advanced solid tumor such as melanoma, head and neck, liver or kidney cancer. CDR3 amino acids: CASSTGVEGGQPQHF. The CDR3 coding sequence is TGTGCCAGCAGCACAGGGGTGGAGGGCGGGCAGCCCCAGCATTTT.